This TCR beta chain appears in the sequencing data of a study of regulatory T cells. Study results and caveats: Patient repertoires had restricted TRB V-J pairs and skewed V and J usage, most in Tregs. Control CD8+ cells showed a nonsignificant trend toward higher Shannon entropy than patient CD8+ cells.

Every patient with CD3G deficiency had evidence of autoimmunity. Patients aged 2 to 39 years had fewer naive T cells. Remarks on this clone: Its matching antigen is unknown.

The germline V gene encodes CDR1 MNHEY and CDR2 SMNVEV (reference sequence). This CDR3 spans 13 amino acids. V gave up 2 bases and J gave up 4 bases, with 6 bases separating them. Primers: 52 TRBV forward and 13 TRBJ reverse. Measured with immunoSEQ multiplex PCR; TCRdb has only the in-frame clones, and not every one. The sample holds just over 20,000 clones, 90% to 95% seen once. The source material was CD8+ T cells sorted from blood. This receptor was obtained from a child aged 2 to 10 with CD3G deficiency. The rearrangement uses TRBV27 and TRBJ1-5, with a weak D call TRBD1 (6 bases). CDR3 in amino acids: CASSLTGNQPQHF. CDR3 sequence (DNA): TGTGCCAGCAGTTTAACAGGGAATCAGCCCCAGCATTTT.